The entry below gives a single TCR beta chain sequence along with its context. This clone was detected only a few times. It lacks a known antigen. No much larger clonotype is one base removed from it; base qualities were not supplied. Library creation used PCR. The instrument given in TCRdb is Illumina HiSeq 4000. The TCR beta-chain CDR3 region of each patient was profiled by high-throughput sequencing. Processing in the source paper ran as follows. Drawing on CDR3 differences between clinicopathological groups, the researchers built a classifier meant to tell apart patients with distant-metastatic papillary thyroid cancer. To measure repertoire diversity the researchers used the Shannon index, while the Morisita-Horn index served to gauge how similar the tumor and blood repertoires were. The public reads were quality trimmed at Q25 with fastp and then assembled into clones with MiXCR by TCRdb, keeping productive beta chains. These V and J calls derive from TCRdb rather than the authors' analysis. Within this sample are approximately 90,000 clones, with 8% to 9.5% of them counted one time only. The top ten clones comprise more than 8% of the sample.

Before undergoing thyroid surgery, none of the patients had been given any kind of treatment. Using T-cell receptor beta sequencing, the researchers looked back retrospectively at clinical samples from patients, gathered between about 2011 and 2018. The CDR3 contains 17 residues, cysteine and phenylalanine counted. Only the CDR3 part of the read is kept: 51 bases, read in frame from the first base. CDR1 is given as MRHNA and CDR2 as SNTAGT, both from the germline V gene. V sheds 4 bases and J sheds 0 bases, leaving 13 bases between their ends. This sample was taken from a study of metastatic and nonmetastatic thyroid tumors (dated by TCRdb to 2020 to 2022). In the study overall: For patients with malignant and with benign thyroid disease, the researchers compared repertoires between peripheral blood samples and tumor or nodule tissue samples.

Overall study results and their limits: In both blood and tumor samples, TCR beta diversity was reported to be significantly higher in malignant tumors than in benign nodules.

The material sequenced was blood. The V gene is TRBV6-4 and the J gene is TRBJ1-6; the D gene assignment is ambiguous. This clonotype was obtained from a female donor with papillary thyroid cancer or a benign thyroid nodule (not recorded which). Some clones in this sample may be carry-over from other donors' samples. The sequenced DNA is TGTGCCAGCAGTGCTCCGGGATATAGCTCCTATAATTCACCCCTCCACTTT. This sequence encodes CASSAPGYSSYNSPLHF.